This section outlines one T cell receptor (beta chain) sequence together with its context. The data were obtained in a study of blood T cell repertoires in COVID-19. Assay: immunoSEQ multiplex PCR; the TCRdb copy retains only in-frame clones and omits some. The sample contains over 20,000 clones, about 90% of which appear only once. V lost 4 bases and J 5 bases, leaving 15 bases between the germline ends. The CDR3 totals 15 residues. The sequenced sample consisted of peripheral blood. The rearrangement links TRBV5-3 to TRBJ1-4, with D tentatively TRBD1 (5 bases). TRBV5-3 is classed as an ORF, of uncertain function. The TCR was taken from a man between 70 and 80 years old with acute or convalescent COVID-19. This CDR3 is CARSQNGAPNEKLFF. The CDR3 nucleotides are TGTGCCAGAAGCCAAAATGGGGCTCCGAATGAAAAACTGTTTTTT.